Detailed here is one TCR beta chain. The data belong to a study of blood T cell repertoires in COVID-19. Generated by immunoSEQ multiplex PCR, the TCRdb table keeps only in-frame clones and is missing some. The table includes around 30,000 clones, about nine tenths detected once. Germline values: CDR1 SQVTM, CDR2 ANQGSEA. The CDR3 contains 16 residues. After removal of 6 bases from V and 5 bases from J, the junction contained 10 bases not matched to a gene. The sequence was collected from a man aged 45-65 years with active or convalescent COVID-19. The sequencing sample was made of peripheral blood. The chain is built from TRBV29-1 and TRBJ2-3; 14 bases align to TRBD2. The CDR3 here is CSVPQTSGRAKDTQYF. The DNA of the CDR3 is TGCAGCGTGCCCCAGACTAGCGGGAGGGCCAAAGATACGCAGTATTTT.